This T cell receptor beta chain was obtained from a study of blood T cell repertoires in COVID-19. Self-reported history from a screening survey and questionnaire set each donor's cohort. Assay used: immunoSEQ multiplex PCR; TCRdb lists only in-frame clones, some missing. This sample carries about 220,000 clones, about 83% of them seen once, and the ten largest clones take less than 4%. Germline CDR1 is SGHAT and CDR2 is FQNNGV. CDR3 length: 15 amino acids. The V gene end was trimmed by 5 bases and the J gene end by 4 bases; junction bases not matched to a gene: 8. V gene TRBV11-2 combines with J gene TRBJ2-3, with 8 bases fitting TRBD1. Sequenced sample: PBMCs or T cells enriched from blood (not recorded which). The clonotype was recovered from a woman aged 40 to 49 who had been exposed to COVID-19. The CDR3 region is CASSETGQGPDTQYF. The DNA for the CDR3 is TGTGCCAGCAGCGAAACCGGACAGGGTCCAGATACGCAGTATTTT.